This record looks at one TCR beta chain sequence and its context. This entry belongs to a study of control samples from healthy donors and cancer patients. Assay used: immunoSEQ multiplex PCR; TCRdb lists only in-frame clones, some missing. The sample contains 150,000 to 200,000 clones, roughly 91% of which appear only once. The germline CDR1 and CDR2 sequences are SEHNR and FQNEAQ (reference sequence). The germline V and J ends were trimmed by 3 bases and 4 bases, with 6 bases remaining between them. This CDR3 contains 12 residues. The chain has TRBV7-9 and TRBJ1-2, with TRBD1 as a possible D gene (6 bases). Sequenced material: blood. The receptor comes from a man younger than 30 in good health. The CDR3 bases are TGTGCCAGCAGCTTGGACAGCTATGGCTACACCTTC. It codes for CASSLDSYGYTF.